This TCR beta chain was identified during a study of shared clonotypes between healthy human individuals. Study context: A few men and two women, aged 18 to 49, were donors.

Whole-study results and caveats: All-four-donor shared clonotypes had higher generation probabilities than non-shared clonotypes did. Four donors had around 5% of their naive CD4 clonotypes in common.

Repertoires were generated with immunoSEQ multiplex PCR, while TCRdb's copy carries only in-frame clones and drops some. The sample includes around 2.5 million clones, under 95% seen only once; the top ten take 0.36%. This clone was seen only once. The antigen remains undetermined. CD4+ cells underwent separation, giving CD45RA+ naive and CD45RA-negative memory subsets. Per germline, CDR1 SGHNT and CDR2 YENEEA. The CDR3 has 14 residues. V lost 4 bases, J lost 12 bases, and 19 bases lay in between. This TCR came from a man younger than 35 in good health. Some clones in this sample may be carry-over from other donors' samples. The sample comprised naive CD4+ T cells from PBMCs. Subset described: CD45RA+ positively selected. The V gene is TRBV11-3, the J gene TRBJ2-1, with D tentatively TRBD2 (6 bases). The CDR3 is CASSSAAQGGGQFF. DNA for the CDR3: TGTGCCAGCAGCTCAGCCGCCCAGGGAGGTGGGCAGTTCTTC.